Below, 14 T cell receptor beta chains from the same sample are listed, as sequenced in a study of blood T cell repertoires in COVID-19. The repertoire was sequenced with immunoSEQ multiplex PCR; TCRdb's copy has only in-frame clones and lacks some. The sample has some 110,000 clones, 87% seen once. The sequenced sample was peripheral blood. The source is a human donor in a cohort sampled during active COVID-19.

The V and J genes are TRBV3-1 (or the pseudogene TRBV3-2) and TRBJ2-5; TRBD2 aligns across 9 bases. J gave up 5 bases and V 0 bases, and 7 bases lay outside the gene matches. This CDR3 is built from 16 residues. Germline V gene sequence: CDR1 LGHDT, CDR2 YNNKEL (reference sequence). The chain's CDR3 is CASSQEWRGGLETQYF. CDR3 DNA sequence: TGTGCCAGCAGCCAAGAGTGGCGGGGGGGCTTGGAGACCCAGTACTTC.

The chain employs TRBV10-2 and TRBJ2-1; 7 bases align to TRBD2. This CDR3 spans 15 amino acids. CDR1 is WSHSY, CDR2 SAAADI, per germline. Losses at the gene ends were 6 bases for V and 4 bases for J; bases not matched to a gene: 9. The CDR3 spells CASSSSAGVYNEQFF. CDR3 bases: TGCGCCAGCAGCTCGTCTGCGGGGGTATACAATGAGCAGTTCTTC.

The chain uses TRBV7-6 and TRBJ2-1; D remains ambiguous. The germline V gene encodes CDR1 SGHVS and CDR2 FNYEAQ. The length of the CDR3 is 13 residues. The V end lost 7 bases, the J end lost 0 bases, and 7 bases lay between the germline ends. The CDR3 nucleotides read TGTGCCAGCACAATGAGCTCCTACAATGAGCAGTTCTTC. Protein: CASTMSSYNEQFF.

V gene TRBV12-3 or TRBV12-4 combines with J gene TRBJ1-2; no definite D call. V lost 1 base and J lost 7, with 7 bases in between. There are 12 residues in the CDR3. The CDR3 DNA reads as TGTGCCAGCAGTTTAGTGGCCACTGGCTACACCTTC. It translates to CASSLVATGYTF.

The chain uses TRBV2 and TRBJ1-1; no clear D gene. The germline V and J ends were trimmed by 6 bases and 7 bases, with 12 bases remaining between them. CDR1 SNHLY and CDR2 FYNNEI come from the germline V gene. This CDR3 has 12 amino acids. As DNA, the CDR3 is TGTGCCAGCAGCCCCCGAGAAAGTGAAGCTTTCTTT. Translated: CASSPRESEAFF.

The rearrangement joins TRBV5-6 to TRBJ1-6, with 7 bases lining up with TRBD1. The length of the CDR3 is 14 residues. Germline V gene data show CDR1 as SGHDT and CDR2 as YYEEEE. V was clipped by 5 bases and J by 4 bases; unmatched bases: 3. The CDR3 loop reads CASSPGQYNSPLHF. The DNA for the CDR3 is TGTGCCAGCAGTCCGGGACAGTATAATTCACCCCTCCACTTT.

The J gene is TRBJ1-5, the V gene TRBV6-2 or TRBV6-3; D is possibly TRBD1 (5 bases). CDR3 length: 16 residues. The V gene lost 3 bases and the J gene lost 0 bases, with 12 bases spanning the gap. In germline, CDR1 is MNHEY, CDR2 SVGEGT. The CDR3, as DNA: TGTGCCAGCAGTTATTCAGAAGGACATAGCAATCAGCCCCAGCATTTT. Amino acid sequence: CASSYSEGHSNQPQHF.

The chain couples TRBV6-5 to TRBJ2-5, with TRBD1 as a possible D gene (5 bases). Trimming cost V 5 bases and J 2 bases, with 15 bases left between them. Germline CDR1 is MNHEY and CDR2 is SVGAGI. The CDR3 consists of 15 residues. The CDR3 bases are TGTGCCAGCAGTCCCCCTGGCAGGGCGCAAGAGACCCAGTACTTC. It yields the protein CASSPPGRAQETQYF.

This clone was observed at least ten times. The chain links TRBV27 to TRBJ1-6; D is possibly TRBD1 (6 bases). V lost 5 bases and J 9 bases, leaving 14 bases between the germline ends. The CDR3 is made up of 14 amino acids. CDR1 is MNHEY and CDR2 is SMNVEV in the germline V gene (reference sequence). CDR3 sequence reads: CASSSGGPISPLHF. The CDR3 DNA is TGTGCCAGCAGTAGTGGGGGCCCTATTTCACCCCTCCACTTT.

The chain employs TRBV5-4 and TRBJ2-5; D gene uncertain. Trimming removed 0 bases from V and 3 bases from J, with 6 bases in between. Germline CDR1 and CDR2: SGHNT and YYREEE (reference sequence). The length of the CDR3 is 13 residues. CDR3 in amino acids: CASSLGAEETQYF. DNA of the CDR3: TGTGCCAGCAGCTTGGGGGCAGAAGAGACCCAGTACTTC.

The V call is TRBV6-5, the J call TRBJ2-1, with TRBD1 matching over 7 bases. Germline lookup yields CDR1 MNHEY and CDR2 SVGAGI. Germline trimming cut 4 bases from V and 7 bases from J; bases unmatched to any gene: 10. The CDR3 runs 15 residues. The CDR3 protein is CASSSHGDRPNEQFF. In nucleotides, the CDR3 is TGTGCCAGCAGTTCCCATGGGGACAGACCAAATGAGCAGTTCTTC.

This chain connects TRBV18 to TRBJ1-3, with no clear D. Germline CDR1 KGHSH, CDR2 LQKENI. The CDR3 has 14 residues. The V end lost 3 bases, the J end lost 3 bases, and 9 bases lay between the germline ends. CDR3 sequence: CASSPEGYGNTIYF. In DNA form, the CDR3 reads TGTGCCAGCTCACCCGAGGGATATGGAAACACCATATATTTT.

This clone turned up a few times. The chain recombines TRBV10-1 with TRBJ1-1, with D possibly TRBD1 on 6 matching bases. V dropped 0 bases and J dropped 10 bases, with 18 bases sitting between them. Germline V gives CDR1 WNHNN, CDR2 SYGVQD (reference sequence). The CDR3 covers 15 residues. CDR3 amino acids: CASSESAGQGRRAFF. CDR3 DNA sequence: TGCGCCAGCAGTGAGTCGGCCGGGCAGGGGAGAAGAGCTTTCTTT.

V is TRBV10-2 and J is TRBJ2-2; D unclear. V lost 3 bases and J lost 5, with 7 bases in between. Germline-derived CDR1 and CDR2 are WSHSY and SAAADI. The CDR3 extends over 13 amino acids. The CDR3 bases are TGCGCCAGCAGTGAAAGAGAGACCGGGGAGCTGTTTTTT. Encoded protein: CASSERETGELFF.